The 18 T cell receptor beta chains below were found in one sample sequenced in a study of cytomegalovirus exposure and HLA in healthy donors. PCR primers comprised 60 Vbeta and 13 Jbeta primers. Repertoires were generated with immunoSEQ multiplex PCR, while TCRdb's copy carries only in-frame clones and drops some. The sample includes tens of thousands of clones, approximately 80% seen only once; the top ten take about 4%. Material for sequencing was PBMCs. These receptors were obtained from a man between 45 and 60 years old in good health and CMV-seronegative.

This clone has just a few counts. The CDR3: CASSPVMGQSYEQYF. The CDR3 region has the DNA TGCGCCAGCAGCCCGGTAATGGGACAGAGCTACGAGCAGTACTTC. This chain connects TRBV5-1 to TRBJ2-7; 7 positions match TRBD1. V was clipped by 4 bases and J by 3 bases; unmatched bases: 10. This CDR3 spans 15 amino acids. Germline assignment: CDR1 SGHRS and CDR2 YFSETQ.

The chain links TRBV27 to TRBJ2-3; the D gene is possibly TRBD2 (7 bases). CDR1 is MNHEY and CDR2 is SMNVEV in the germline V gene (reference sequence). V was trimmed by 9 bases and J by 0 bases, leaving 13 bases between them. The CDR3 length is 14 residues. This chain's CDR3 is CARGGPGSTDTQYF. The DNA of the CDR3 is TGTGCCAGGGGGGGGCCCGGGAGCACAGATACGCAGTATTTT.

This clone is a singleton in its sample. The CDR3 reads CASSFGTSGSAQPIYEQYF. CDR3 DNA: TGCGCCAGCAGCTTTGGGACTAGCGGGAGCGCGCAGCCGATTTACGAGCAGTACTTC. J is TRBJ2-7 and V is TRBV5-1; 14 bases line up with TRBD2. Germline CDR1 SGHRS, CDR2 YFSETQ. Losses at the gene ends were 2 bases for V and 4 bases for J; bases not matched to a gene: 14. The CDR3 has 19 residues.

The chain combines TRBV10-3 with TRBJ1-5; D perhaps matches TRBD1 (5 bases). The CDR3 sequence is 15 residues long. CDR1 is ENHRY and CDR2 is SYGVKD in the germline V gene. Trimming stripped 3 bases from V and 6 bases from J, with 15 bases between. The CDR3 DNA is TGTGCCATCAGTGACTCCCGGCAGGGCCCTCAGCCCCAGCATTTT. It is translated as CAISDSRQGPQPQHF.

The rearrangement uses TRBV2 and TRBJ1-3; D is possibly TRBD1 (5 bases). The germline V gene encodes CDR1 SNHLY and CDR2 FYNNEI. The V end lost 6 bases, the J end lost 0 bases, and 12 bases lay between the germline ends. This CDR3 spans 15 amino acids. CDR3 loop: CASRVDSNSGNTIYF. Here the CDR3 DNA reads TGTGCCAGCAGGGTAGACAGCAACTCTGGAAACACCATATATTTT. The whole variable domain, filled in from reference TRBV2 and TRBJ1-3, reads EPEVTQTPSHQVTQMGQEVILRCVPISNHLYFYWYRQILGQKVEFLVSFYNNEISEKSEIFDDQFSVERPDGSNFTLKIRSTKLEDSAMYFCASRVDSNSGNTIYFGEGSWLTVV.

V usage is TRBV28 and J usage is TRBJ2-2; D is perhaps TRBD1 (6 bases). This CDR3 has 15 amino acids. V dropped 9 bases and J dropped 7 bases, with 21 bases sitting between them. Germline assignment: CDR1 MDHEN and CDR2 SYDVKM. Here the CDR3 reads CASQLLTGFDGELFF. Here the CDR3 DNA reads TGTGCCAGTCAACTGCTAACAGGGTTTGACGGGGAGCTGTTTTTT.

This sequence joins TRBV27 and TRBJ2-5, with D unresolved. This CDR3 contains 12 residues. V was cut by 2 bases and J by 11 bases, with 12 bases left in between. Germline V CDR1 and CDR2: MNHEY, SMNVEV (reference sequence). The CDR3 DNA is TGTGCCAGCAGTTTAGTACCCGGAGAGCAGTACTTC. The encoded protein is CASSLVPGEQYF.

This chain connects TRBV11-3 to TRBJ2-4; 7 bases line up with TRBD2. V was pared by 3 bases and J by 11 bases, with 4 bases of the junction left unmatched. The CDR3 has 12 amino acids. Germline assignment: CDR1 SGHNT and CDR2 YENEEA. CDR3: CASSFDGRLQYF. Here the CDR3 DNA reads TGTGCCAGCAGCTTTGACGGGAGGCTTCAGTACTTC.

The rearrangement joins TRBV7-9 to TRBJ2-7, with 7 bases matching TRBD1. V lost 1 base to trimming and J lost 7 bases; unmatched junction nucleotides: 13. Looked up from germline, CDR1 is SEHNR and CDR2 is FQNEAQ (reference sequence). CDR3 length: 16 amino acids. This CDR3 reads CASSLVGRGIALEQYF. Here the CDR3 DNA reads TGTGCCAGCAGCTTAGTCGGCAGGGGGATTGCCCTGGAGCAGTACTTC.

A few counts support this clone. This chain uses TRBV6-1 with TRBJ1-5; maybe TRBD1 (6 bases). Germline lookup yields CDR1 MNHNS and CDR2 SASEGT. The ends were cut back, 2 bases at V and 7 bases at J, with 12 bases in the middle. The CDR3 covers 14 residues. The CDR3 DNA reads TGTGCCAGCAGTGAAATTGGGGGCCCGCAGCCCCAGCATTTT. Encoded protein: CASSEIGGPQPQHF.

The chain couples TRBV6-1 to TRBJ1-5; 8 bases are shared with TRBD1. Looked up from germline, CDR1 is MNHNS and CDR2 is SASEGT. The CDR3 loop spans 16 amino acids. The V segment lost 2 bases and the J segment 4 bases; nucleotides outside the gene matches: 7. In DNA form, the CDR3 reads TGTGCCAGCAGTGAACCGCCCCGGGACAGGAATCAGCCCCAGCATTTT. It yields the protein CASSEPPRDRNQPQHF.

The J gene is TRBJ2-3, the V gene TRBV15; D gene ambiguous. The V gene lost 6 bases and the J gene lost 3 bases, with 7 bases spanning the gap. Germline CDR1 is LNHNV and CDR2 is YYDKDF (reference sequence). CDR3 length: 12 residues. CDR3 in amino acids: CATSFPTDTQYF. DNA for the CDR3: TGTGCCACCAGTTTCCCGACAGATACGCAGTATTTT.

The chain carries TRBV7-6 and TRBJ1-1; 12 positions agree with TRBD1. Trimming at V came to 4 bases and at J to 4 bases, leaving 7 bases not matched to a gene. CDR3 length: 16 residues. Germline CDR1 is SGHVS and CDR2 is FNYEAQ. The chain's CDR3 is CASSSGTGGWGTEAFF. For the CDR3, the DNA is TGTGCCAGCAGCTCCGGGACAGGGGGCTGGGGCACTGAAGCTTTCTTT.

The chain links TRBV9 to TRBJ2-3, with D possibly matching TRBD1 (5 bases). Germline lookup yields CDR1 SGDLS and CDR2 YYNGEE. The CDR3 length is 14 residues. The V and J ends lost 0 bases and 2 bases respectively, with 7 bases between them. The CDR3 spells CASSVEGYTDTQYF. The CDR3 DNA reads TGTGCCAGCAGCGTAGAGGGGTACACAGATACGCAGTATTTT.

This clone ranks as medium-sized. The CDR3: CASTEEGEKLFF. CDR3 bases: TGTGCCAGCACCGAGGAGGGGGAAAAACTGTTTTTT. The rearrangement joins TRBV2 to TRBJ1-4; weak D call: TRBD1 (5 bases). V gave up 7 bases and J gave up 8 bases, with 11 bases separating them. Per the germline V gene, CDR1 is SNHLY and CDR2 is FYNNEI. The CDR3 spans 12 residues.

In DNA form, the CDR3 reads TGTGCCAGCAGCACGGGACAGGGGACGAACACTGAAGCTTTCTTT. The encoded protein is CASSTGQGTNTEAFF. V and J are TRBV9 and TRBJ1-1; the match to TRBD1 covers 10 bases. This CDR3 contains 15 residues. The germline gives CDR1 SGDLS, CDR2 YYNGEE. Trimming at V came to 4 bases and at J to 1 base, leaving 4 bases not matched to a gene.

The chain combines TRBV18 with TRBJ1-1; 8 positions match TRBD1. From germline, CDR1 is KGHSH and CDR2 LQKENI. This CDR3 region has 18 residues. The junction had 11 bases not matched to a gene; V was cut back by 1 base and J by 1 base. The CDR3 bases are TGTGCCAGCTCACCACAGTATCCAGGGGGCGTTGGGAACACTGAAGCTTTCTTT. Residues: CASSPQYPGGVGNTEAFF.

This chain uses TRBV7-3 with TRBJ2-5; TRBD1 aligns across 8 bases. Trimming removed 4 bases from V and 3 bases from J; junction bases left unmatched: 7. Looked up from germline, CDR1 is SGHTA and CDR2 is FQGTGA. The CDR3 runs 15 residues. CDR3 DNA: TGTGCCAGCAGCTCAGGGGGCCGCTCAAAAGAGACCCAGTACTTC. Protein sequence: CASSSGGRSKETQYF.